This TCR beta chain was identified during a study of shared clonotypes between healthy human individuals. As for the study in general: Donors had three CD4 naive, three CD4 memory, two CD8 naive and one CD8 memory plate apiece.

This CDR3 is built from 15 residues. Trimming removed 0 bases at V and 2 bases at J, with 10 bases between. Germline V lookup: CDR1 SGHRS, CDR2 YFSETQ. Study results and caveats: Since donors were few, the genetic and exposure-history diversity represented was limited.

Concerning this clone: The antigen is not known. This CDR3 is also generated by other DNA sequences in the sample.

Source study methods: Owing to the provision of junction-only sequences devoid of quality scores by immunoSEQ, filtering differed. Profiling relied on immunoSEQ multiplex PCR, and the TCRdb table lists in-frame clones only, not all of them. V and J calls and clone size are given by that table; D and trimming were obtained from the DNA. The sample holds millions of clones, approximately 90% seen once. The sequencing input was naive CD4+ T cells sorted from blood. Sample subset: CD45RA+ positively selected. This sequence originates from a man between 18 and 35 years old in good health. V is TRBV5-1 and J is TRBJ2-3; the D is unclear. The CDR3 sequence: CASSLEVAVTDTQYF. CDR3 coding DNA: TGCGCCAGCAGCTTGGAAGTAGCTGTCACAGATACGCAGTATTTT.